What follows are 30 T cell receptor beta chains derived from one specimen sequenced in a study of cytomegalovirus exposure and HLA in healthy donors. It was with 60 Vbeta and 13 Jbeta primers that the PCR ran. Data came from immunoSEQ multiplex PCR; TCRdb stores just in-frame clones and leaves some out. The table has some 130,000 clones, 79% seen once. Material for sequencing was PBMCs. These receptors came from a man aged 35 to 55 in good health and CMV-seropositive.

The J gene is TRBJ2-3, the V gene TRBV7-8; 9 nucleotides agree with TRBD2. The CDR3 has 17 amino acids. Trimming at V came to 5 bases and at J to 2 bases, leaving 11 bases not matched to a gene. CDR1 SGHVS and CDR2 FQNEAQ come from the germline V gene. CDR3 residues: CASSPKLAGANTDTQYF. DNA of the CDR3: TGTGCCAGCAGCCCAAAGTTAGCGGGGGCCAACACAGATACGCAGTATTTT.

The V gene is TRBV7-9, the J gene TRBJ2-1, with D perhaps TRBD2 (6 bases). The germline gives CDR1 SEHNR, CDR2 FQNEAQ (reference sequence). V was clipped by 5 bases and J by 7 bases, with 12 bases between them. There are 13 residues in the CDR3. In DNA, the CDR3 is TGTGCCAGCAGCGGGGGTCGGGGGAATGAGCAGTTCTTC. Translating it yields CASSGGRGNEQFF.

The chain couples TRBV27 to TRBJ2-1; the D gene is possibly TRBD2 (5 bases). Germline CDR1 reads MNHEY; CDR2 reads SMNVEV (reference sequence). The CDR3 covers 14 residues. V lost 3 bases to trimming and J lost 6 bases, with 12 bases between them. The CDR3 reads CASSFREGSNEQFF. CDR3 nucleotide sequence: TGTGCCAGCAGTTTCCGCGAGGGATCCAATGAGCAGTTCTTC.

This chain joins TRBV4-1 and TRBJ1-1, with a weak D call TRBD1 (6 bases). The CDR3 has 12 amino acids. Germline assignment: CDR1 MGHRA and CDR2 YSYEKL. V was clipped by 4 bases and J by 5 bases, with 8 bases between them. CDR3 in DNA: TGCGCCAGCAGCCCCGGGACAACTGAAGCTTTCTTT. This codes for CASSPGTTEAFF.

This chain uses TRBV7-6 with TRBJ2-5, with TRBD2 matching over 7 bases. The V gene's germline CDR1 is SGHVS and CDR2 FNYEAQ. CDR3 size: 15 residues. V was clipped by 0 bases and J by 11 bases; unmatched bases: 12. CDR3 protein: CASSLASSPRGEQYF. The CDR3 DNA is TGTGCCAGCAGCTTAGCAAGTAGCCCACGGGGGGAGCAGTACTTC.

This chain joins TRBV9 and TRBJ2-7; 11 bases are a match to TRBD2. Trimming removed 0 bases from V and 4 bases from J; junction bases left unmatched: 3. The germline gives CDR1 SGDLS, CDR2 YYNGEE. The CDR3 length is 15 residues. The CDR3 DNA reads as TGTGCCAGCAGCGTAGGGCTAGCGGGAGGTTACGAGCAGTACTTC. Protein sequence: CASSVGLAGGYEQYF. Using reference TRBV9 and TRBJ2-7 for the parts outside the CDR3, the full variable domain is DSGVTQTPKHLITATGQRVTLRCSPRSGDLSVYWYQQSLDQGLQFLIQYYNGEERAKGNILERFSAQQFPDLHSELNLSSLELGDSALYFCASSVGLAGGYEQYFGPGTRLTVT.

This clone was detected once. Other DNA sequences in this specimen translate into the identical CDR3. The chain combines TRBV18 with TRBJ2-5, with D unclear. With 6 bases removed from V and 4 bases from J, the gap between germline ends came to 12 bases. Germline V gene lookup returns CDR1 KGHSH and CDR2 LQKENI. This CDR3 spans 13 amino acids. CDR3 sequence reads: CASSPNYGETQYF. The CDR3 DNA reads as TGTGCCAGCTCCCCTAACTACGGAGAGACCCAGTACTTC.

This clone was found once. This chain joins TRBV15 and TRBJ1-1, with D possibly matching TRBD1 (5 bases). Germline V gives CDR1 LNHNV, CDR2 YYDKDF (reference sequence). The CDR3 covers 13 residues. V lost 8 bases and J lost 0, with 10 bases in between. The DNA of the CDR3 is TGTGCCACCGGCGACAGTTTGAACACTGAAGCTTTCTTT. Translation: CATGDSLNTEAFF.

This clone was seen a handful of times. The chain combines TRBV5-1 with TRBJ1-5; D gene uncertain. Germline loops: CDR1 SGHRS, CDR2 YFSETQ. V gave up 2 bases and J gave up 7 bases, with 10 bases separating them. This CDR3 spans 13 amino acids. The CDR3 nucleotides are TGCGCCAGCAGCTTCGAGGGTAGCCAGCCCCAGCATTTT. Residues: CASSFEGSQPQHF.

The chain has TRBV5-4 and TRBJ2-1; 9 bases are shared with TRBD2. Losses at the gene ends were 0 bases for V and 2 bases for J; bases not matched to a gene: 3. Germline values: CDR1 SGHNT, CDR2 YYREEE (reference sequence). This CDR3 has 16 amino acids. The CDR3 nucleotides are TGTGCCAGCAGCTTGGGAGCGGGAGGCACCTACAATGAGCAGTTCTTC. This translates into CASSLGAGGTYNEQFF.

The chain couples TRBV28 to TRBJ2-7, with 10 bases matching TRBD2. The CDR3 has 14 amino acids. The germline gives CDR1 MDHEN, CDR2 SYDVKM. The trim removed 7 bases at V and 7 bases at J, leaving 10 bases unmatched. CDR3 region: CASNTPGLAKEQYF. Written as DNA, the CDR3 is TGTGCCAGCAACACGCCGGGACTAGCGAAAGAGCAGTACTTC.

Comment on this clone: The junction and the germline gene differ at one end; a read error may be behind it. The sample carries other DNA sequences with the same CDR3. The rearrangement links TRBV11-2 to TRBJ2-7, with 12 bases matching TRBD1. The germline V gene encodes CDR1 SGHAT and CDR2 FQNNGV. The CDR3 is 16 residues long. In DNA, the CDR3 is TGTGCCAGCAGCTTAGGATTGGGACAGGGGGCCTACGAACAGTACTTC. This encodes CASSLGLGQGAYEQYF.

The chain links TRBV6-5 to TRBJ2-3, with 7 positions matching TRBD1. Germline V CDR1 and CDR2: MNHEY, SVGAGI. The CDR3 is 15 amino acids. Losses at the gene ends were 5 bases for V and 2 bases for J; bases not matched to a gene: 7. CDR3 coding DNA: TGTGCCAGCAGTGCAAACAGGGGATTCACAGATACGCAGTATTTT. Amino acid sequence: CASSANRGFTDTQYF.

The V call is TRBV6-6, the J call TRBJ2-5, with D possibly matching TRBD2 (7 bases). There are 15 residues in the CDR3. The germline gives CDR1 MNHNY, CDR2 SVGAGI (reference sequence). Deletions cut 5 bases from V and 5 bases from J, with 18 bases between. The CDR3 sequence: CASSRPRGAEETQYF. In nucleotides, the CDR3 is TGTGCCAGCAGTCGACCCCGGGGGGCGGAGGAGACCCAGTACTTC.

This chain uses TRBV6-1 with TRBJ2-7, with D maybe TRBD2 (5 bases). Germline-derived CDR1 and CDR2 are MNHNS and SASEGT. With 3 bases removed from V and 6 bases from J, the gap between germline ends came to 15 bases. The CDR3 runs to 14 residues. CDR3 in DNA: TGTGCCAGCAGTGATGTTCTTCGGGAAAGCGAGCAGTACTTC. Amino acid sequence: CASSDVLRESEQYF.

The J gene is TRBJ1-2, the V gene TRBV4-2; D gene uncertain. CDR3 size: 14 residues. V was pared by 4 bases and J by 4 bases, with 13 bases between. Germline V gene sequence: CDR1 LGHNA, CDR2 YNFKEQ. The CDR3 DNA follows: TGTGCCAGCAGCCCGGACGGGAACGCCTATGGCTACACCTTC. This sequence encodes CASSPDGNAYGYTF.

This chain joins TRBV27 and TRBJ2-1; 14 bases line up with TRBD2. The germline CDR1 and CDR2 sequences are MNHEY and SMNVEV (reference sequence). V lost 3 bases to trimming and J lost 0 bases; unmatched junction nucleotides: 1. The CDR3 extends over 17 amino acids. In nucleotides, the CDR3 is TGTGCCAGCAGTTTTGGGACTAGCGGGAGCTCCTACAATGAGCAGTTCTTC. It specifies CASSFGTSGSSYNEQFF.

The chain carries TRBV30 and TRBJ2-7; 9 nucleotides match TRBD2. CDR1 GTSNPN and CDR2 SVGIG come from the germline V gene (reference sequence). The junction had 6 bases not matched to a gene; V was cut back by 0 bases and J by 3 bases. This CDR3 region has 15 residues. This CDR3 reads CAWSVLAGVNYEQYF. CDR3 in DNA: TGTGCCTGGAGTGTTTTAGCGGGAGTAAACTACGAGCAGTACTTC.

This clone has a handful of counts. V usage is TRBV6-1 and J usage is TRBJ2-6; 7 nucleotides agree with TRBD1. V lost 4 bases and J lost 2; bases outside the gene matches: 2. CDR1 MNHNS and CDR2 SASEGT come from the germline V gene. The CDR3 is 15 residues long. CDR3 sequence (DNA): TGTGCCAGCAGTGGGGGGACAGCTGGGGCCAACGTCCTGACTTTC. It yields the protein CASSGGTAGANVLTF.

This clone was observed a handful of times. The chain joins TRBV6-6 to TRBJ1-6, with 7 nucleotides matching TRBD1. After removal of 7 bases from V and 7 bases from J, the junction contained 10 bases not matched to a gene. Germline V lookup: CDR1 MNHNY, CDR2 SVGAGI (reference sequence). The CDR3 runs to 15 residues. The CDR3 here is CASTGTGVLNSPLHF. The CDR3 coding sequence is TGTGCCAGCACCGGAACAGGGGTCCTCAATTCACCCCTCCACTTT.

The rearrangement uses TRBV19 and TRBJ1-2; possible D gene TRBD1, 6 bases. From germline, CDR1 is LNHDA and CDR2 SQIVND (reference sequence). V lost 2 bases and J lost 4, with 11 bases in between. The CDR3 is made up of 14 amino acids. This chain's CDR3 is CASSIQGQGYGYTF. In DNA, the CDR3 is TGTGCCAGTAGTATACAGGGGCAGGGCTATGGCTACACCTTC.

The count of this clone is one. This CDR3 reads CASSFQGTSGNTIYF. Here the CDR3 DNA reads TGTGCCAGCAGCTTTCAGGGGACATCTGGAAACACCATATATTTT. V gene TRBV7-9 combines with J gene TRBJ1-3; possible D gene TRBD1, 6 bases. Germline CDR1 SEHNR, CDR2 FQNEAQ (reference sequence). Trimming left V 3 bases short and J 1 base short, with 10 bases between. The CDR3 spans 15 residues.

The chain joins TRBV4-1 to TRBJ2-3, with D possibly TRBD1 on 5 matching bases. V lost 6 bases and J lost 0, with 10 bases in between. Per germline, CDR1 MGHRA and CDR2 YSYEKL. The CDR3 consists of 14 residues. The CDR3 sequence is CASRDRQSTDTQYF. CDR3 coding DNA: TGCGCCAGCAGGGACCGACAGAGCACAGATACGCAGTATTTT.

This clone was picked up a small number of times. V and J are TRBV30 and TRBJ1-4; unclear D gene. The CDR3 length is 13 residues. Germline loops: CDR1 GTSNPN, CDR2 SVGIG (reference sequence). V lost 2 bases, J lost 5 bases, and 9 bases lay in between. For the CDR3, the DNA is TGTGCCTGGAGTCCCGGGAGCAATGAAAAACTGTTTTTT. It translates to CAWSPGSNEKLFF.

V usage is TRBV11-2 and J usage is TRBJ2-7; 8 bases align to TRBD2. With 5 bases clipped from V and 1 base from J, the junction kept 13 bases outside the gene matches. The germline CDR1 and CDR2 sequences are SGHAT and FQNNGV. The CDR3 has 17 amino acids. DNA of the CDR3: TGTGCCAGCAGCCTCAACGGGCTAAGCGGGAGTTCCTACGAGCAGTACTTC. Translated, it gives CASSLNGLSGSSYEQYF.

The CDR3 nucleotides are TGTGCCAGCAGGACAGTGACAGATACGCAGTATTTT. This sequence encodes CASRTVTDTQYF. The chain has TRBV2 and TRBJ2-3; D is perhaps TRBD1 (5 bases). Germline lookup yields CDR1 SNHLY and CDR2 FYNNEI. The CDR3 spans 12 residues. Trimming removed 6 bases from V and 3 bases from J, with 7 bases in between. Together with reference TRBV2 and TRBJ2-3, the CDR3 gives the full variable domain: EPEVTQTPSHQVTQMGQEVILRCVPISNHLYFYWYRQILGQKVEFLVSFYNNEISEKSEIFDDQFSVERPDGSNFTLKIRSTKLEDSAMYFCASRTVTDTQYFGPGTRLTVL.

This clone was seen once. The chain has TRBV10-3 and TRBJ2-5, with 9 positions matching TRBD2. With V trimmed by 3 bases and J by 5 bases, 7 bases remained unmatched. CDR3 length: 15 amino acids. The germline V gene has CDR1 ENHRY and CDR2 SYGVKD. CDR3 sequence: CAISEGREGHETQYF. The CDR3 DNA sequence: TGTGCCATCAGTGAAGGGCGGGAGGGCCACGAGACCCAGTACTTC.

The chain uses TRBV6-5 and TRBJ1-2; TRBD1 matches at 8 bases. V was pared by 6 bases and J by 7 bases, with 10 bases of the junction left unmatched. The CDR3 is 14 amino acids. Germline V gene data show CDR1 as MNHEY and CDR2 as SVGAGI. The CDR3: CASRGQDPLGGYTF. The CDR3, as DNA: TGTGCCAGCAGGGGACAGGACCCACTAGGTGGCTACACCTTC.

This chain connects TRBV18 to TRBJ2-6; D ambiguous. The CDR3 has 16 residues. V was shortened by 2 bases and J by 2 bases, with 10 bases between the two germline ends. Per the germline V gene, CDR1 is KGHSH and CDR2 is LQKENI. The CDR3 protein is CASSPNQVAGANVLTF. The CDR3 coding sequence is TGTGCCAGCTCACCAAATCAGGTAGCTGGGGCCAACGTCCTGACTTTC. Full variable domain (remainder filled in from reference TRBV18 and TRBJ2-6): NAGVMQNPRHLVRRRGQEARLRCSPMKGHSHVYWYRQLPEEGLKFMVYLQKENIIDESGMPKERFSAEFPKEGPSILRIQQVVRGDSAAYFCASSPNQVAGANVLTFGAGSRLTVL.

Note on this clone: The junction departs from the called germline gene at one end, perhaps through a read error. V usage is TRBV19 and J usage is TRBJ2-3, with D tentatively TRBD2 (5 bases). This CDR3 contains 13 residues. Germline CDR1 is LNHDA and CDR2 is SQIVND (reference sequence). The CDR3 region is CTSSSGWTDTQYF. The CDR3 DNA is TGTACCAGTAGTTCGGGGTGGACCGATACGCAGTATTTT.